A selection of T cell receptor beta chains follows, all from one sample in a study of T cell repertoires in cytomegalovirus infection. TCRdb independently ran MiXCR on the reads; one entry per CDR3 protein. The table includes 900,000 to 950,000 distinct CDR3 sequences, approximately 32% detected once. No antigen has been identified for these receptors. The sample here was cultured CD8+ T cells from PBMCs, taken from culture after CMV antigen stimulation. Receptors were obtained from a human donor in good health (CMV status not recorded). Some clones in this sample may be carry-over from other donors' samples. Each CDR3 is given with its conserved first and last residue. A D gene is named only where the DNA matches it firmly. Clone sizes are given selectively: once, few, many, or a class where the clone is expanded.

v_call: TRBV27; d_call: TRBD2; j_call: TRBJ2-1; clone_size: -; cdr3_aa: CASSNGGGRGGEQFF; cdr3_nt: TGTGCCAGCAGTAACGGTGGGGGCCGGGGGGGTGAGCAGTTCTTC
v_call: TRBV2; d_call: -; j_call: TRBJ2-2; clone_size: few; cdr3_aa: CASRIGTGELFF; cdr3_nt: TGTGCCAGCAGGATAGGCACCGGGGAGCTGTTTTTT
v_call: TRBV7-6; d_call: TRBD1; j_call: TRBJ2-5; clone_size: -; cdr3_aa: CASSGTGGQETQYF; cdr3_nt: TGTGCCAGCAGTGGCACAGGGGGCCAAGAGACCCAGTACTTC
v_call: TRBV6-2/TRBV6-3; d_call: -; j_call: TRBJ2-3; clone_size: few; cdr3_aa: CASSYLTARTDTQYF; cdr3_nt: TGTGCCAGCAGTTACCTCACAGCGAGGACAGATACGCAGTATTTT
v_call: TRBV2; d_call: TRBD1; j_call: TRBJ2-2; clone_size: -; cdr3_aa: CASSWDREIGELFF; cdr3_nt: TGTGCCAGCAGTTGGGACAGGGAGATCGGGGAGCTGTTTTTT
v_call: TRBV27; d_call: -; j_call: TRBJ2-1; clone_size: few; cdr3_aa: CASSELSSYNEQFF; cdr3_nt: TGTGCCAGCAGTGAGCTGAGCTCCTACAATGAGCAGTTCTTC
v_call: TRBV27; d_call: TRBD1; j_call: TRBJ2-7; clone_size: -; cdr3_aa: CASSSHDRVVYYEQYF; cdr3_nt: TGTGCCAGCAGTTCCCACGACAGGGTGGTCTACTACGAGCAGTACTTC
v_call: TRBV25-1; d_call: -; j_call: TRBJ1-4; clone_size: -; cdr3_aa: CASSEWVATNEKLFF; cdr3_nt: TGTGCCAGCAGTGAATGGGTGGCAACTAATGAAAAACTGTTTTTT
v_call: TRBV4-3; d_call: -; j_call: TRBJ2-1; clone_size: -; cdr3_aa: CASSQDSSLQDNEQFF; cdr3_nt: TGCGCCAGCAGCCAAGATAGTTCCCTCCAAGACAATGAGCAGTTCTTC
v_call: TRBV20-1; d_call: TRBD2; j_call: TRBJ2-3; clone_size: -; cdr3_aa: CSARGVGTSVSDTQYF; cdr3_nt: TGCAGTGCTAGAGGAGTTGGGACTAGCGTCTCAGATACGCAGTATTTT
v_call: TRBV29-1; d_call: -; j_call: TRBJ2-5; clone_size: -; cdr3_aa: CSVEGGDLQETQYF; cdr3_nt: TGCAGCGTTGAAGGAGGGGACCTACAAGAGACCCAGTACTTC
v_call: TRBV6-5; d_call: TRBD2; j_call: TRBJ2-2; clone_size: few; cdr3_aa: CASSLTSGGLNTGELFF; cdr3_nt: TGTGCCAGCAGCTTAACTAGCGGGGGACTGAACACCGGGGAGCTGTTTTTT
v_call: TRBV12-3/TRBV12-4; d_call: -; j_call: TRBJ1-2; clone_size: -; cdr3_aa: CASRGSTNVLYGYTF; cdr3_nt: TGTGCCAGCAGGGGCAGCACAAATGTACTTTATGGCTACACCTTC
v_call: TRBV6-2/TRBV6-3; d_call: -; j_call: TRBJ2-1; clone_size: -; cdr3_aa: CASSYSHVYEQFF; cdr3_nt: TGTGCCAGCAGTTATAGTCATGTTTATGAGCAGTTCTTC
v_call: TRBV12-3/TRBV12-4; d_call: -; j_call: TRBJ1-1; clone_size: -; cdr3_aa: CASRNDREEAFF; cdr3_nt: TGTGCCAGCAGGAATGACAGAGAAGAAGCTTTCTTT
v_call: TRBV18; d_call: -; j_call: TRBJ2-5; clone_size: -; cdr3_aa: CASSPPARLETQYF; cdr3_nt: TGTGCCAGCTCACCACCGGCAAGGTTGGAGACCCAGTACTTC
v_call: TRBV24-1; d_call: -; j_call: TRBJ2-1; clone_size: few; cdr3_aa: CATSDLEDNYNEQFF; cdr3_nt: TGTGCCACCAGTGATTTGGAGGACAACTACAATGAGCAGTTCTTC
v_call: TRBV19; d_call: TRBD2; j_call: TRBJ2-1; clone_size: -; cdr3_aa: CASSIDPAGGYGNEQFF; cdr3_nt: TGTGCCAGTAGTATAGACCCAGCGGGGGGTTACGGAAATGAGCAGTTCTTC
v_call: TRBV7-9; d_call: TRBD1; j_call: TRBJ2-1; clone_size: few; cdr3_aa: CASSRWDRVTNEQFF; cdr3_nt: TGTGCCAGCAGCCGATGGGACAGGGTGACGAATGAGCAGTTCTTC
v_call: TRBV12-3/TRBV12-4; d_call: -; j_call: TRBJ1-2; clone_size: many; cdr3_aa: CASSSPEGIAYTF; cdr3_nt: TGTGCCAGCAGTTCCCCCGAAGGCATCGCCTACACCTTC
v_call: TRBV7-2; d_call: -; j_call: TRBJ2-2; clone_size: many; cdr3_aa: CASTNLPGQSTGELFF; cdr3_nt: TGTGCCAGCACCAATCTCCCGGGACAATCCACCGGGGAGCTGTTTTTT
v_call: TRBV5-4; d_call: TRBD2; j_call: TRBJ2-3; clone_size: -; cdr3_aa: CASSSGTSGGADTQYF; cdr3_nt: TGTGCCAGCAGCTCCGGGACTAGCGGGGGGGCAGATACGCAGTATTTT
v_call: TRBV10-3; d_call: -; j_call: TRBJ2-7; clone_size: many; cdr3_aa: CAISESAGVPVIHSYEQYF; cdr3_nt: TGTGCCATCAGTGAGTCTGCAGGAGTCCCTGTTATCCACTCCTACGAGCAGTACTTC
v_call: TRBV4-1; d_call: TRBD1; j_call: TRBJ2-7; clone_size: few; cdr3_aa: CASSQGQEGSEQYF; cdr3_nt: TGCGCCAGCAGCCAGGGACAGGAGGGCAGCGAGCAGTACTTC
v_call: TRBV19; d_call: TRBD2; j_call: TRBJ2-5; clone_size: -; cdr3_aa: CASSIGLAGDETQYF; cdr3_nt: TGTGCCAGTAGTATCGGACTAGCGGGAGACGAGACCCAGTACTTC
v_call: TRBV9; d_call: TRBD2; j_call: TRBJ2-3; clone_size: -; cdr3_aa: CASSVAGGPSTDTQYF; cdr3_nt: TGTGCCAGCAGCGTGGCGGGGGGGCCTAGCACAGATACGCAGTATTTT
v_call: TRBV5-1; d_call: TRBD1; j_call: TRBJ1-6; clone_size: -; cdr3_aa: CANRKDRPSSYNSPLHF; cdr3_nt: TGCGCCAACAGAAAGGACAGGCCGAGCTCCTATAATTCACCCCTCCACTTT
v_call: TRBV7-9; d_call: TRBD2; j_call: TRBJ2-2; clone_size: -; cdr3_aa: CANSLAGVTGELFF; cdr3_nt: TGTGCCAACAGCTTAGCGGGGGTCACCGGGGAGCTGTTTTTT
v_call: TRBV4-3; d_call: TRBD1; j_call: TRBJ1-2; clone_size: few; cdr3_aa: CASSQEGTGGFSYGYTF; cdr3_nt: TGCGCCAGCAGCCAAGAAGGGACAGGGGGCTTTAGCTATGGCTACACCTTC
v_call: TRBV2; d_call: -; j_call: TRBJ1-4; clone_size: -; cdr3_aa: CASSAGGDEKLFF; cdr3_nt: TGTGCCAGCAGTGCGGGAGGGGATGAAAAACTGTTTTTT
v_call: TRBV29-1; d_call: -; j_call: TRBJ1-2; clone_size: few; cdr3_aa: CSVETRGGYTF; cdr3_nt: TGCAGCGTTGAAACCCGCGGAGGCTACACCTTC
v_call: TRBV11-2; d_call: -; j_call: TRBJ2-6; clone_size: many; cdr3_aa: CASSPTGFSGANVLTF; cdr3_nt: TGTGCCAGCAGCCCCACAGGTTTCTCTGGGGCCAACGTCCTGACTTTC
v_call: TRBV13; d_call: -; j_call: TRBJ2-1; clone_size: -; cdr3_aa: CASSLGGIKTYNEQFF; cdr3_nt: TGTGCCAGCAGCTTAGGGGGGATCAAGACATACAATGAGCAGTTCTTC
v_call: TRBV6-5; d_call: TRBD2; j_call: TRBJ2-7; clone_size: few; cdr3_aa: CASMRRGGLHEQYF; cdr3_nt: TGTGCGAGCATGCGGCGGGGGGGCCTCCACGAGCAGTACTTC
v_call: TRBV20-1; d_call: TRBD2; j_call: TRBJ2-7; clone_size: -; cdr3_aa: CSAAVGLAYEQYF; cdr3_nt: TGCAGTGCCGCAGTGGGACTAGCCTACGAGCAGTACTTC
v_call: TRBV10-3; d_call: -; j_call: TRBJ1-1; clone_size: -; cdr3_aa: CTISEKRLGENTEAFF; cdr3_nt: TGTACCATCAGTGAGAAACGATTAGGGGAGAACACTGAAGCTTTCTTT
v_call: TRBV7-8; d_call: -; j_call: TRBJ1-1; clone_size: many; cdr3_aa: CASSPGGWGAFF; cdr3_nt: TGTGCCAGCAGCCCCGGGGGGTGGGGAGCTTTCTTT
v_call: TRBV7-9; d_call: TRBD1; j_call: TRBJ1-2; clone_size: -; cdr3_aa: CASSPRTGGENGYTF; cdr3_nt: TGTGCCAGCAGCCCCCGGACAGGGGGCGAGAATGGCTACACCTTC
v_call: TRBV7-4; d_call: -; j_call: TRBJ2-5; clone_size: once; cdr3_aa: CASSLVMGAEETQYF; cdr3_nt: TGTGCCAGCAGCTTAGTAATGGGGGCGGAGGAGACCCAGTACTTC
v_call: TRBV19; d_call: TRBD1; j_call: TRBJ1-1; clone_size: -; cdr3_aa: CASSIAGGAFGTEAFF; cdr3_nt: TGTGCCAGTAGTATCGCAGGGGGCGCGTTTGGCACTGAAGCTTTCTTT
v_call: TRBV27; d_call: TRBD1; j_call: TRBJ2-5; clone_size: -; cdr3_aa: CASSSPDRWETQYF; cdr3_nt: TGTGCCAGCAGTTCCCCGGACAGGTGGGAGACCCAGTACTTC
v_call: TRBV6-8; d_call: -; j_call: TRBJ2-1; clone_size: -; cdr3_aa: CASSLWTTPTDEQFF; cdr3_nt: TGTGCCAGCAGCCTATGGACCACACCTACGGATGAGCAGTTCTTC
v_call: TRBV12-3/TRBV12-4; d_call: -; j_call: TRBJ2-1; clone_size: -; cdr3_aa: CASSLSVYEQFF; cdr3_nt: TGTGCCAGCAGTTTATCTGTCTATGAGCAGTTCTTC
v_call: TRBV7-3; d_call: -; j_call: TRBJ2-3; clone_size: -; cdr3_aa: CASSLSGGDTQYF; cdr3_nt: TGTGCCAGCAGCTTGTCCGGCGGAGATACGCAGTATTTT
v_call: TRBV20-1; d_call: TRBD1; j_call: TRBJ1-2; clone_size: -; cdr3_aa: CSAPGTGGIYGYTF; cdr3_nt: TGCAGTGCCCCCGGGACAGGGGGCATCTATGGCTACACCTTC
v_call: TRBV15; d_call: -; j_call: TRBJ2-3; clone_size: -; cdr3_aa: CATSLQTPSTDTQYF; cdr3_nt: TGTGCCACCAGTCTTCAAACTCCTAGCACAGATACGCAGTATTTT
v_call: TRBV7-6; d_call: TRBD2; j_call: TRBJ2-3; clone_size: -; cdr3_aa: CASRNAGGDTQYF; cdr3_nt: TGTGCCAGCAGAAATGCGGGGGGGGATACGCAGTATTTT
v_call: TRBV10-3; d_call: TRBD1; j_call: TRBJ1-2; clone_size: -; cdr3_aa: CAISMTGVNGYTF; cdr3_nt: TGTGCCATCAGCATGACAGGGGTTAATGGCTACACCTTC
v_call: TRBV7-3; d_call: TRBD1; j_call: TRBJ2-3; clone_size: few; cdr3_aa: CASSSGQGGAGTDTQYF; cdr3_nt: TGTGCCAGCAGCTCTGGACAGGGGGGAGCAGGCACAGATACGCAGTATTTT
v_call: TRBV7-2; d_call: -; j_call: TRBJ2-4; clone_size: many; cdr3_aa: CASSFSAYIQYF; cdr3_nt: TGTGCCAGCAGCTTCAGCGCGTACATTCAGTACTTC
v_call: TRBV12-3/TRBV12-4; d_call: TRBD1; j_call: TRBJ1-5; clone_size: -; cdr3_aa: CASGGQGWNQPQHF; cdr3_nt: TGTGCCAGCGGGGGACAGGGGTGGAATCAGCCCCAGCATTTT
v_call: TRBV6-2/TRBV6-3; d_call: TRBD2; j_call: TRBJ2-1; clone_size: -; cdr3_aa: CASSPLAGAHNEQFF; cdr3_nt: TGTGCCAGCAGCCCCCTAGCGGGGGCCCACAATGAGCAGTTCTTC
v_call: TRBV6-1; d_call: -; j_call: TRBJ1-2; clone_size: -; cdr3_aa: CASRVRSQVNYGYTF; cdr3_nt: TGTGCCAGCAGGGTCCGGTCCCAAGTTAACTATGGCTACACCTTC
v_call: TRBV6-1; d_call: TRBD1; j_call: TRBJ1-2; clone_size: many; cdr3_aa: CASSEVGTDYGYTF; cdr3_nt: TGTGCCAGCAGTGAAGTCGGGACAGACTATGGCTACACCTTC
v_call: TRBV27; d_call: -; j_call: TRBJ2-1; clone_size: -; cdr3_aa: CARHFGGYTYNEQFF; cdr3_nt: TGTGCCAGGCATTTCGGGGGTTACACCTACAATGAGCAGTTCTTC